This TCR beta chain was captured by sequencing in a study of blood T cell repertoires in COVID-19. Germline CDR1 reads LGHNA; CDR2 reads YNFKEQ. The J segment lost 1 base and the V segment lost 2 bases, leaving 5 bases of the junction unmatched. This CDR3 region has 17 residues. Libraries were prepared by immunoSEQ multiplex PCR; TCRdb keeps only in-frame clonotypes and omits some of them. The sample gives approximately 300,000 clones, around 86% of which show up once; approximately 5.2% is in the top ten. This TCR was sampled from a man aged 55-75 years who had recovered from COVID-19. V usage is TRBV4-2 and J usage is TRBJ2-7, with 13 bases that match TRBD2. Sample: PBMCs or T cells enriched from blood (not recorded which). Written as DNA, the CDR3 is TGTGCCAGCAGCCAACATGGGACTAGCGGGACGTCCTACGAGCAGTACTTC. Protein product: CASSQHGTSGTSYEQYF.